The 18 T cell receptor beta chains listed next were all sequenced from one sample in a study of cytomegalovirus exposure and HLA in healthy donors. The protocol was immunoSEQ multiplex PCR, while the TCRdb copy is restricted to in-frame clones and leaves out a portion. The sample yields roughly 300,000 clones, approximately 90% seen once. Sequenced: PBMCs. These receptors were collected from a woman younger than 30 in good health and CMV-seronegative.

The chain links TRBV18 to TRBJ2-3; D unclear. Trimming stripped 1 base from V and 1 base from J, with 6 bases between. The CDR3 is made up of 14 amino acids. Germline loops: CDR1 KGHSH, CDR2 LQKENI. Here the CDR3 reads CASSPLSGTDTQYF. CDR3 DNA: TGTGCCAGCTCACCACTCAGCGGCACAGATACGCAGTATTTT.

The chain employs TRBV19 and TRBJ2-7; TRBD1 might be the D (6 bases). Looked up from germline, CDR1 is LNHDA and CDR2 is SQIVND (reference sequence). The CDR3 consists of 15 residues. V gave up 7 bases and J gave up 3 bases, with 19 bases separating them. This CDR3 is CASTHSPGAVYEQYF. In DNA, the CDR3 is TGTGCCAGTACCCATTCCCCAGGGGCTGTCTACGAGCAGTACTTC.

V usage is TRBV5-1 and J usage is TRBJ2-4, with a tentative D call TRBD2 (7 bases). Germline CDR1 reads SGHRS; CDR2 reads YFSETQ. V was pared by 6 bases and J by 1 base, with 20 bases between. This CDR3 has 17 residues. The CDR3 spells CASKEGGTLRAKNIQYF. The CDR3 DNA sequence: TGCGCCAGCAAGGAGGGGGGGACGTTGAGGGCCAAAAACATTCAGTACTTC.

The chain has TRBV11-2 and TRBJ1-5, with D perhaps matching TRBD1 (6 bases). Germline CDR1 is SGHAT and CDR2 is FQNNGV. Trimming removed 5 bases from V and 9 bases from J, with 17 bases in between. The CDR3 is 14 residues long. CDR3 sequence reads: CASSPGTRAGPQHF. The CDR3, as DNA: TGTGCCAGCAGCCCCGGGACACGGGCTGGGCCCCAGCATTTT.

The chain couples TRBV18 to TRBJ2-1, with 11 bases aligning to TRBD2. The germline V gene encodes CDR1 KGHSH and CDR2 LQKENI. The CDR3 extends over 16 amino acids. V trimming: 1 base; J trimming: 8 bases; junction bases outside the gene matches: 7. The CDR3: CASSPLAGGPGHEQFF. In DNA form, the CDR3 reads TGTGCCAGCTCACCACTAGCGGGAGGGCCGGGGCATGAGCAGTTCTTC.

The chain recombines TRBV7-2 with TRBJ2-5; D is unclear. The CDR3 consists of 15 residues. Germline CDR1 SGHTA, CDR2 FQGNSA. V gave up 0 bases and J gave up 5 bases, with 13 bases separating them. CDR3 DNA sequence: TGTGCCAGCAGCTTAGCGCTTAGCTCGAAGGAGACCCAGTACTTC. Its translation is CASSLALSSKETQYF.

This rearrangement joins TRBV28 to TRBJ2-5, with D possibly matching TRBD2 (6 bases). The CDR3 runs 17 residues. Germline CDR1 reads MDHEN; CDR2 reads SYDVKM. The V gene lost 4 bases and the J gene lost 0 bases, with 18 bases spanning the gap. CDR3 amino acids: CASSYPGVGRYQETQYF. CDR3 DNA: TGTGCCAGCAGTTACCCGGGGGTCGGACGGTACCAAGAGACCCAGTACTTC.

The rearrangement uses TRBV11-2 and TRBJ2-7; 8 nucleotides line up with TRBD2. Germline trimming cut 0 bases from V and 3 bases from J; bases unmatched to any gene: 4. In germline, CDR1 is SGHAT, CDR2 FQNNGV. The CDR3 has 15 amino acids. CDR3 sequence (DNA): TGTGCCAGCAGCTTAGAAGAGACTAGCGTCTACGAGCAGTACTTC. This sequence encodes CASSLEETSVYEQYF.

The table lists this clone with a count of one. The CDR3: CASSSTGGNTEAFF. As DNA, the CDR3 is TGTGCCAGCAGCTCGACAGGGGGTAACACTGAAGCTTTCTTT. The chain couples TRBV5-4 to TRBJ1-1; 9 bases line up with TRBD1. The CDR3 runs to 14 residues. V gave up 3 bases and J gave up 2 bases; unmatched junction bases: 2. The germline CDR1 and CDR2 sequences are SGHNT and YYREEE (reference sequence). Supplemented by reference TRBV5-4 and TRBJ1-1, the full variable domain reads ETGVTQSPTHLIKTRGQQVTLRCSSQSGHNTVSWYQQALGQGPQFIFQYYREEENGRGNFPPRFSGLQFPNYSSELNVNALELDDSALYLCASSSTGGNTEAFFGQGTRLTVV.

The J gene is TRBJ1-5, the V gene TRBV4-1, with a tentative D call TRBD1 (5 bases). Germline CDR1 MGHRA, CDR2 YSYEKL. CDR3 length: 16 amino acids. V was clipped by 4 bases and J by 7 bases, with 20 bases between them. The CDR3 protein is CASSRPGERLEQPQHF. The CDR3 DNA is TGCGCCAGCAGCCGTCCGGGGGAGCGCTTGGAGCAGCCCCAGCATTTT.

Note on this clone: Other DNA sequences within the sample encode an identical CDR3. For the CDR3, the DNA is TGTGCCAGCAGTTCTGGGGGCGGGTATGGCTACACCTTC. Amino acid sequence: CASSSGGGYGYTF. V is TRBV6-5 and J is TRBJ1-2; TRBD1 is a possible D gene (6 bases). Germline V gene sequence: CDR1 MNHEY, CDR2 SVGAGI. Trimming removed 4 bases from V and 5 bases from J, with 11 bases in between. The CDR3 extends over 13 amino acids.

The chain carries TRBV11-1 and TRBJ1-2; D remains unclear. The CDR3 totals 13 residues. Germline V gives CDR1 SGHAT, CDR2 FQDESV (reference sequence). V lost 4 bases, J lost 8 bases, and 14 bases lay in between. CDR3 nucleotides: TGTGCCAGCAGCTCTAATGCACCAGGCGGCTACACCTTC. This translates into CASSSNAPGGYTF.

This clone has a handful of counts. The V gene is TRBV19, the J gene TRBJ2-1; D possibly corresponds to TRBD1 (6 bases). This CDR3 has 13 amino acids. Germline CDR1 LNHDA, CDR2 SQIVND (reference sequence). V lost 5 bases and J lost 9, with 14 bases in between. CDR3 region: CASSLETGREQFF. The DNA of the CDR3 is TGTGCCAGTAGTCTCGAGACAGGCCGTGAGCAGTTCTTC.

The chain uses TRBV7-8 and TRBJ1-1; D is possibly TRBD1 (5 bases). Per germline, CDR1 SGHVS and CDR2 FQNEAQ. V shed 5 bases and J shed 5 bases, with 12 bases lying between them. CDR3 size: 13 residues. CDR3 nucleotides: TGTGCCAGCAGCGGCAGGGTTCGAACTGAAGCTTTCTTT. Protein product: CASSGRVRTEAFF. Drawing the rest from reference TRBV7-8 and TRBJ1-1, the complete variable domain is GAGVSQSPRYKVAKRGQDVALRCDPISGHVSLFWYQQALGQGPEFLTYFQNEAQLDKSGLPSDRFFAERPEGSVSTLKIQRTQQEDSAVYLCASSGRVRTEAFFGQGTRLTVV.

The chain joins TRBV28 to TRBJ2-7; 10 bases agree with TRBD2. Germline V gene sequence: CDR1 MDHEN, CDR2 SYDVKM. The CDR3 has 15 amino acids. Losses at the gene ends were 3 bases for V and 3 bases for J; bases not matched to a gene: 5. The CDR3 is CASSFRTSGNYEQYF. CDR3 coding DNA: TGTGCCAGCAGTTTCCGAACTAGCGGGAACTACGAGCAGTACTTC.

This clone was seen once. The genes are TRBV6-5 and TRBJ2-3; D may be TRBD1 (5 bases). Germline CDR1 and CDR2: MNHEY and SVGAGI. V was clipped by 5 bases and J by 0 bases, with 9 bases between them. This CDR3 contains 14 residues. The CDR3 DNA reads TGTGCCAGCAGTCCCCGGACAAGCACAGATACGCAGTATTTT. Its protein product is CASSPRTSTDTQYF.

This clone has more than one count but fewer than ten. This chain links TRBV5-1 with TRBJ1-2; TRBD1 matches at 7 bases. Germline CDR1 SGHRS, CDR2 YFSETQ. The CDR3 is 16 amino acids. With V trimmed by 0 bases and J by 3 bases, 8 bases remained unmatched. CDR3 nucleotides: TGCGCCAGCAGCTTGGCTGGGTTGGGACAGCACTATGGCTACACCTTC. Translation gives CASSLAGLGQHYGYTF.

V is TRBV6-1 and J is TRBJ1-4; 7 nucleotides match TRBD1. The V and J ends lost 7 bases and 8 bases, in that order; junction bases with no gene match: 13. Per the germline V gene, CDR1 is MNHNS and CDR2 is SASEGT. CDR3 size: 15 residues. The CDR3 nucleotides are TGTGCCAGCACTCAAAAACGGACAGGCGGAGAAAAACTGTTTTTT. It codes for CASTQKRTGGEKLFF.